The 21 T cell receptor beta chains below come from one sample, sequenced in a study of T cells after yellow fever vaccination. TCRdb passed the 5' RACE reads through MiXCR, listing each CDR3 protein once. The sample includes 620,000 or so distinct CDR3 sequences, less than 20% seen only once; the top ten take 17%. The sample was PBMCs, taken less than 6 days after the first yellow fever vaccination. These receptors came from a man aged 18 to 35 who received the YFV17D yellow fever vaccine.

The J gene is TRBJ1-2, the V gene TRBV5-1, with D hard to call. CDR3 length equals 13 residues. CDR1 and CDR2 from the germline V gene are SGHRS and YFSETQ. The ends were cut back, 0 bases at V and 4 bases at J, with 7 bases in the middle. In nucleotides, the CDR3 is TGCGCCAGCAGCTTGGAGCCTATCTATGGCTACACCTTC. Its translation is CASSLEPIYGYTF.

This rearrangement joins TRBV19 to TRBJ2-3; D gene uncertain. This CDR3 spans 15 amino acids. Looked up from germline, CDR1 is LNHDA and CDR2 is SQIVND (reference sequence). V lost 3 bases to trimming and J lost 3 bases, with 13 bases between them. The CDR3 region is CASSMTRWGTDTQYF. As DNA, the CDR3 is TGTGCCAGTAGTATGACCCGGTGGGGTACAGATACGCAGTATTTT.

This clonotype was counted between two and nine times. The chain is built from TRBV6-6 and TRBJ2-3; unclear D gene. Trimming removed 6 bases from V and 4 bases from J, with 8 bases in between. Germline-derived CDR1 and CDR2 are MNHNY and SVGAGI (reference sequence). CDR3 length: 12 amino acids. CDR3 in amino acids: CASSGYPDTQYF. The CDR3 DNA sequence: TGTGCCAGCAGCGGCTATCCAGATACGCAGTATTTT.

The rearrangement links TRBV5-1 to TRBJ2-1, with a tentative D call TRBD1 (6 bases). Trimming pared 4 bases from V and 10 bases from J, leaving 12 bases between. CDR1 and CDR2 from the germline V gene are SGHRS and YFSETQ. The length of the CDR3 is 12 residues. In DNA, the CDR3 is TGCGCCAGCAGCATAAACAGGGAGGAGCAGTTCTTC. Translation gives CASSINREEQFF. Full variable domain (rest looked up from reference TRBV5-1 and TRBJ2-1): KAGVTQTPRYLIKTRGQQVTLSCSPISGHRSVSWYQQTPGQGLQFLFEYFSETQRNKGNFPGRFSGRQFSNSRSEMNVSTLELGDSALYLCASSINREEQFFGPGTRLTVL.

This clonotype was detected a few times. The chain links TRBV6-1 to TRBJ1-3, with D possibly matching TRBD1 (5 bases). CDR3 length equals 16 residues. Trimming took 8 bases from V and 0 from J, leaving 17 bases between them. Germline V lookup: CDR1 MNHNS, CDR2 SASEGT. In DNA, the CDR3 is TGTGCCAGCTTCCAAAACGGCAGGGTCTCTGGAAACACCATATATTTT. This encodes CASFQNGRVSGNTIYF.

The chain employs TRBV5-1 and TRBJ2-6; D is unclear. Germline CDR1 SGHRS, CDR2 YFSETQ. V was clipped by 4 bases and J by 0 bases, with 11 bases between them. This CDR3 contains 16 residues. CDR3 DNA sequence: TGCGCCAGCAGCGTTAGGGCCGGCTCTGGGGCCAACGTCCTGACTTTC. Translated, it gives CASSVRAGSGANVLTF. Combining the CDR3 with reference TRBV5-1 and TRBJ2-6 gives the whole variable domain KAGVTQTPRYLIKTRGQQVTLSCSPISGHRSVSWYQQTPGQGLQFLFEYFSETQRNKGNFPGRFSGRQFSNSRSEMNVSTLELGDSALYLCASSVRAGSGANVLTFGAGSRLTVL.

CDR3 amino acids: CASSREGQGNGYTF. In DNA, the CDR3 is TGCGCCAGCAGCCGCGAGGGACAGGGGAACGGCTACACCTTC. The chain recombines TRBV4-3 with TRBJ1-2; 10 bases match TRBD1. The CDR3 is made up of 14 amino acids. Trimming at V came to 4 bases and at J to 8 bases, leaving 7 bases not matched to a gene. The germline CDR1 and CDR2 sequences are LGHNA and YSLEER.

This clonotype showed up just once. The chain joins TRBV18 to TRBJ2-7, with D possibly matching TRBD1 (5 bases). V was cut by 5 bases and J by 6 bases, with 20 bases left in between. The CDR3 runs to 15 residues. The germline gives CDR1 KGHSH, CDR2 LQKENI. The CDR3 region has the DNA TGTGCCAGCTCAAGGCGGACAAAAGACCCAGCCGAGCAGTACTTC. Its protein product is CASSRRTKDPAEQYF.

In this sample, this clonotype turned up a few times. The chain recombines TRBV24-1 with TRBJ1-2; perhaps TRBD1 as D (5 bases). V lost 0 bases and J 8 bases, leaving 9 bases between the germline ends. The CDR3 covers 13 residues. Per germline, CDR1 KGHDR and CDR2 SFDVKD. CDR3 coding DNA: TGTGCCACCAGTGATTTGTCCGGGGACGGCTACACCTTC. Translated: CATSDLSGDGYTF.

The chain has TRBV5-5 and TRBJ1-1; D uncertain. This CDR3 contains 14 residues. The V end lost 1 base, the J end lost 4 bases, and 11 bases lay between the germline ends. CDR1 and CDR2 from the germline V gene are SGHKS and YYEKEE (reference sequence). The chain's CDR3 is CASSLRREGTEAFF. CDR3 nucleotides: TGTGCCAGCAGCTTGAGGAGGGAAGGCACTGAAGCTTTCTTT.

The chain links TRBV9 to TRBJ2-3, with D perhaps matching TRBD1 or TRBD2 (5 bases each). The CDR3 runs 15 residues. Trimming pared 3 bases from V and 3 bases from J, leaving 14 bases between. Germline CDR1 is SGDLS and CDR2 is YYNGEE. CDR3 loop: CASSGGSTLTDTQYF. The CDR3 nucleotides read TGTGCCAGCAGCGGGGGGTCGACTTTAACAGATACGCAGTATTTT.

In this sample, this clonotype turned up a few times. The rearrangement joins TRBV28 to TRBJ2-7; D unresolved. Germline CDR1 is MDHEN and CDR2 is SYDVKM. Trimming stripped 8 bases from V and 2 bases from J, with 16 bases between. This CDR3 region has 14 residues. In DNA, the CDR3 is TGTGCCAGCTCCGCGAAAGGGATCCCCTACGAGCAGTACGTC. Its protein is CASSAKGIPYEQYV.

This chain's CDR3 is CASRSKGASEKLFF. CDR3 DNA: TGTGCCAGCAGATCTAAGGGGGCTAGTGAAAAACTGTTTTTT. The rearrangement uses TRBV6-1 and TRBJ1-4; TRBD1 aligns across 7 bases. The V and J ends lost 6 bases and 7 bases, in that order; junction bases with no gene match: 8. Germline CDR1 is MNHNS and CDR2 is SASEGT. The CDR3 sequence is 14 residues long.

The chain combines TRBV9 with TRBJ2-5, with TRBD2 matching over 10 bases. The CDR3 is 17 amino acids. With V trimmed by 4 bases and J by 3 bases, 12 bases remained unmatched. CDR1 SGDLS and CDR2 YYNGEE come from the germline V gene. This chain's CDR3 is CASSSGRVAGGEETQYF. CDR3 DNA: TGTGCCAGCAGCTCCGGGAGGGTAGCGGGGGGCGAAGAGACCCAGTACTTC.

The rearrangement links TRBV11-2 to TRBJ2-5, with TRBD2 as a possible D gene (6 bases). CDR3 length: 16 residues. The V gene lost 2 bases and the J gene lost 3 bases, with 16 bases spanning the gap. Germline CDR1 is SGHAT and CDR2 is FQNNGV. CDR3 sequence: CASSLLGGREKETQYF. CDR3 coding DNA: TGTGCCAGCAGCTTACTCGGGGGACGGGAAAAAGAGACCCAGTACTTC.

This chain links TRBV6-1 with TRBJ2-1; D uncertain. The CDR3 is 14 amino acids. Trimming pared 6 bases from V and 5 bases from J, leaving 14 bases between. The germline V gene encodes CDR1 MNHNS and CDR2 SASEGT. The CDR3, as DNA: TGTGCCAGCAGGGCTGACGGAAGTCACAATGAGCAGTTCTTC. Translating gives CASRADGSHNEQFF.

The chain combines TRBV5-1 with TRBJ2-5, with TRBD2 identical over 9 bases. The germline V gene has CDR1 SGHRS and CDR2 YFSETQ. The CDR3 runs 16 residues. The V and J ends lost 1 base and 1 base, in that order; junction bases with no gene match: 5. The CDR3, as DNA: TGCGCCAGCAGCTTGTCAACTAGCGGGTTCCAAGAGACCCAGTACTTC. Protein product: CASSLSTSGFQETQYF.

The rearrangement uses TRBV7-9 and TRBJ2-2; D is possibly TRBD2 (7 bases). Germline-derived CDR1 and CDR2 are SEHNR and FQNEAQ (reference sequence). The CDR3 runs 17 residues. V lost 7 bases to trimming and J lost 5 bases, with 23 bases between them. The CDR3 DNA reads TGTGCCAGCACCCCTCTCGGGCGGGGGCTCCTAACCGGGGAGCTGTTTTTT. It specifies CASTPLGRGLLTGELFF.

This clonotype was observed a few times. V gene TRBV7-2 combines with J gene TRBJ2-3, with a weak D call TRBD2 (6 bases). The CDR3 extends over 14 amino acids. The V gene lost 8 bases and the J gene lost 0 bases, with 12 bases spanning the gap. Per germline, CDR1 SGHTA and CDR2 FQGNSA. As DNA, the CDR3 is TGTGCCAGCGGACCCGGGACTAGCACAGATACGCAGTATTTT. Its protein product is CASGPGTSTDTQYF. Looking up the rest from reference TRBV7-2 and TRBJ2-3 gives the full variable domain: GAGVSQSPSNKVTEKGKDVELRCDPISGHTALYWYRQSLGQGLEFLIYFQGNSAPDKSGLPSDRFSAERTGGSVSTLTIQRTQQEDSAVYLCASGPGTSTDTQYFGPGTRLTVL.

This clonotype was observed a handful of times. The chain recombines TRBV29-1 with TRBJ1-1, with no clear D. The CDR3 runs to 11 residues. In germline, CDR1 is SQVTM, CDR2 ANQGSEA. V shed 5 bases and J shed 11 bases, with 15 bases lying between them. CDR3 amino acids: CSVTFLQDAFF. The CDR3, as DNA: TGCAGCGTTACCTTTCTCCAGGATGCTTTCTTT.

CDR3 in amino acids: CATRTSSYNEQFF. CDR3 DNA: TGTGCCACCCGGACTAGCAGCTACAATGAGCAGTTCTTC. The chain links TRBV15 to TRBJ2-1; 8 positions agree with TRBD2. The junction had 3 bases not matched to a gene; V was cut back by 8 bases and J by 3 bases. The CDR3 is 13 residues long. In germline, CDR1 is LNHNV, CDR2 YYDKDF (reference sequence).